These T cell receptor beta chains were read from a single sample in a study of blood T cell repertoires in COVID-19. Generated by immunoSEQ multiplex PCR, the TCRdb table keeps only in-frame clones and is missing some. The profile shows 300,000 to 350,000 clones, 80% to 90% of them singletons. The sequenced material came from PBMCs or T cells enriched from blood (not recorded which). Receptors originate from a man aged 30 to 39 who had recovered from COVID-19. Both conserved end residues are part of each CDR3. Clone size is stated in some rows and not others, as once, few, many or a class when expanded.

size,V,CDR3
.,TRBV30,CAWSWGGSNQPQHF
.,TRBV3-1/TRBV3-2,CASSQYGTPNEKLFF
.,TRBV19,CASSHKRGGDTQYF
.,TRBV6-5,CASWGWEETQYF
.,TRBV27,CATSGTGTYEQYF
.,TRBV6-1,CASSEGVLVSGNGYTF
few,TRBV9,CASSPGTGNTGELFF
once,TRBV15,CATRPLAGVGDTQYF
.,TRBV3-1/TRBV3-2,CASSQLGVNTEAFF
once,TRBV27,CASSSASPGGGHEQYF
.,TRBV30,CAWSRDSEYEQYF
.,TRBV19,CASSVTNPGQGSNYGYTF
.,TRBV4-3,CASSQNLQGTGLATF
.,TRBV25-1,CASSKTGGYGYTF
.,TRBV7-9,CASSRDRGPNEKLFF
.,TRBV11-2,CASSLFHLTSTDTQYF
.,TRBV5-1,CASSPGQEGSPLHF
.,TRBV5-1,CASSPGNTGRTEAFF